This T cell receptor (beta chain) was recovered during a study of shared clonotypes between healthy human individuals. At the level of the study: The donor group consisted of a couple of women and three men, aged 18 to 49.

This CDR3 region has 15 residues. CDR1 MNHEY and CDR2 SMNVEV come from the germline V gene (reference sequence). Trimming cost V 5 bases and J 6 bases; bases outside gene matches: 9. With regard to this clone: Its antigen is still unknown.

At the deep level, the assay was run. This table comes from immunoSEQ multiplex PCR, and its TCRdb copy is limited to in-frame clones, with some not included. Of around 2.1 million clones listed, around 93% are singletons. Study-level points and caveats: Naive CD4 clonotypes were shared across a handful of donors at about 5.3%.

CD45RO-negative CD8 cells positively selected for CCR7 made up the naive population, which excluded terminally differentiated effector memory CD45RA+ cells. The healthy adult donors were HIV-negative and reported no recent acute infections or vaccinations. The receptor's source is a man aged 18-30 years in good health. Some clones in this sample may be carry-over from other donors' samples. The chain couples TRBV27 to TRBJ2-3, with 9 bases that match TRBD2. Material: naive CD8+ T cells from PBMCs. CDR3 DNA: TGTGCCAGCAGTGGTAGCGGGGGAGGGGCGGATACGCAGTATTTT. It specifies CASSGSGGGADTQYF.